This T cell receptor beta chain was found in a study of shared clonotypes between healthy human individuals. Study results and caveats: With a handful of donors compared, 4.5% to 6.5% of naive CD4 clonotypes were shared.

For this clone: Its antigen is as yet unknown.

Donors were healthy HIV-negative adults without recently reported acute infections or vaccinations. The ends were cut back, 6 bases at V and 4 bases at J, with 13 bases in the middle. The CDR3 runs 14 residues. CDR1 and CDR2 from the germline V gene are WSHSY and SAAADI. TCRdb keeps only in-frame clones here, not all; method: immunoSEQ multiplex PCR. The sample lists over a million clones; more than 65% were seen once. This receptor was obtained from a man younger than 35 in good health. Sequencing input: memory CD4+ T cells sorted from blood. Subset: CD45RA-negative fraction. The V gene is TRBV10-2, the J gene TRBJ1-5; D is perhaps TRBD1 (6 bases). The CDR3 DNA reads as TGCGCCAGCAGGAGGGGGGGCGAAAATCAGCCCCAGCATTTT. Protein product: CASRRGGENQPQHF.